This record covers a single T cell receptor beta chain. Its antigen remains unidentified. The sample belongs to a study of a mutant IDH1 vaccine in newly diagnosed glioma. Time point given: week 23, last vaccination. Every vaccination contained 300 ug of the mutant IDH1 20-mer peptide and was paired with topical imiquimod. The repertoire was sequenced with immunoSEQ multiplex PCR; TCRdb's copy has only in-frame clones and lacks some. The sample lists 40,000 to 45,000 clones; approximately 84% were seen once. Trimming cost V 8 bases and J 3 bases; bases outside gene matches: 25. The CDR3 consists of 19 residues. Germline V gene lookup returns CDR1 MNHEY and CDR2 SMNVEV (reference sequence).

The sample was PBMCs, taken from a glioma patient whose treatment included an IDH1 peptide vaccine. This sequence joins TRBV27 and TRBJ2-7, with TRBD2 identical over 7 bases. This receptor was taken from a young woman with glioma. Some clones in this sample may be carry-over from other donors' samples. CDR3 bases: TGTGCCAGCGCCGGAGGGAGGGGCCGTATCACGAACCCTCACTACGAGCAGTACTTC. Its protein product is CASAGGRGRITNPHYEQYF.